This T cell receptor (beta chain) was identified in a study of T cell repertoires in cytomegalovirus infection. Study background: HLA-B-restricted CMV epitopes that are well studied were used alongside recently identified HLA-C-restricted ones.

Germline CDR1 and CDR2: SQVTM and ANQGSEA. The CDR3 length is 14 residues. V trimming: 7 bases; J trimming: 1 base; junction bases outside the gene matches: 3. From the reads, TCRdb called clonotypes with MiXCR, one entry per CDR3 protein. The sample contains more than 250,000 distinct CDR3 sequences, roughly 25% of which appear only once. This clonotype was seen only a few times. Its antigen remains unknown. Overall study results and limits: Identification of carriers of CMV plus the relevant HLA was performed using cumulative public TCR beta family frequency. Clonotype analysis showed dominance of the ex vivo response by HLA-C-restricted CMV-specific TCR beta clonotypes.

This receptor was obtained from a human donor in good health (CMV status not recorded). Some clones in this sample may be carry-over from other donors' samples. This rearrangement joins TRBV29-1 to TRBJ2-1, with 11 bases matching TRBD2. This specimen was cultured PBMCs, taken from culture after CMV antigen stimulation. The DNA for the CDR3 is TGCAGCGGTAGCGGGAGGGTGTCCTACAATGAGCAGTTCTTC. The encoded protein is CSGSGRVSYNEQFF.